The clone carrying this TCR beta chain has a handful of counts. Its cognate antigen is unknown. Primers included in the PCR were 60 Vbeta and 13 Jbeta primers. Using immunoSEQ multiplex PCR, the repertoire was profiled, and TCRdb retains in-frame clones only, with some absent. Seen here are about 130,000 clones, around three quarters observed once, and the top ten hold approximately 2.6%. The CDR3 loop spans 16 amino acids. The V gene's germline CDR1 is SGHRS and CDR2 YFSETQ. Trimming removed 2 bases from V and 2 bases from J; junction bases left unmatched: 4. The data stem from a study of cytomegalovirus exposure and HLA in healthy donors. Overall study results and limits: Most TCRs appeared rarely, but some public TCRs recurred in many donors.

Sequencing input: PBMCs. The TCR comes from a woman in her sixties in good health and CMV-seropositive. The rearrangement joins TRBV5-1 to TRBJ1-6; 7 nucleotides agree with TRBD1. CDR3 amino acids: CASSFQGVTYNSPLHF. The CDR3 bases are TGCGCCAGCAGCTTTCAGGGGGTGACCTATAATTCACCCCTCCACTTT. The entire variable domain, with the rest obtained from reference TRBV5-1 and TRBJ1-6, is as follows: KAGVTQTPRYLIKTRGQQVTLSCSPISGHRSVSWYQQTPGQGLQFLFEYFSETQRNKGNFPGRFSGRQFSNSRSEMNVSTLELGDSALYLCASSFQGVTYNSPLHFGNGTRLTVT.